Reported below is one T cell receptor (beta chain). Its antigen is unknown. CD45RO-CCR7+CD27+CD95- marked naive CD8+ T cells. The sample is drawn from a study of CXCR3-negative and CXCR3-positive naive CD8 T cells. Study overall: There were about 150 million TRB reads altogether, and each library had about 1.5 +/- 0.3 million of them. Overall study results and limits: Naive cells with CXCR3 showed TRB CDR3s that were more hydrophobic than those in CXCR3-negative naive cells. Both of the naive subsets showed about the same high diversity, but memory CD8+ cells had much less.

Germline assignment: CDR1 SQVTM and CDR2 ANQGSEA. The CDR3 is 17 amino acids. UMI-labeled TRB cDNA libraries were prepared by 5' RACE. For each CDR3 protein, TCRdb gives one entry from its re-call of the 5' RACE reads, without DNA. The sample is made up of over 100,000 distinct CDR3 sequences, and the top ten hold about 0.44% of it. Sequencing was done on a sample of naive CXCR3- CD8+ T cells from blood. The subset is: CD45RO-CCR7+CD27+CD95- naive CD8+ T cells lacking CXCR3 (TNR3-). V gene TRBV29-1 combines with J gene TRBJ2-2; the D gene TCRdb calls, TRBD2, cannot be checked with no DNA. The clonotype originates from a human donor in good health. Some clones in this sample may be carry-over from other donors' samples. The CDR3 here is CSARGVSGRDNTGELFF.